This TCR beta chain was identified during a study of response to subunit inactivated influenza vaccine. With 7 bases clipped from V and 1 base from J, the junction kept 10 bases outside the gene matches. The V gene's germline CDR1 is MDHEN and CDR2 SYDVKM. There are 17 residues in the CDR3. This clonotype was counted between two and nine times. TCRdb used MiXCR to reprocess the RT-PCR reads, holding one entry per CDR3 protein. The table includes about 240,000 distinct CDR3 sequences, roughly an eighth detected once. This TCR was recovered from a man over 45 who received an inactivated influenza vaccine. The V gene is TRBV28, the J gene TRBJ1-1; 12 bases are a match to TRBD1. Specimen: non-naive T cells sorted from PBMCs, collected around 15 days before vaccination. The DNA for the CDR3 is TGTGCCAGCACCGATGGGGACAGGGGGCGTCGGAACACTGAAGCTTTCTTT. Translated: CASTDGDRGRRNTEAFF.